The clone carrying this T cell receptor (beta chain) came up once. Antigen: not known. The source of the sample is a study of breast tumors, draining lymph nodes, adjacent tissues. Regarding the study as a whole: Tumor repertoires ranked between lymph nodes and nontumor tissue in diversity, with V and J gene preferences. The lymph node origin of tumor T cells was framed as consistent with a hypothesis, not demonstrated. Data fit most tumor T cells coming from lymph node, expanding in tumor. Compared with basal-like, luminal-like tumors shared significantly more repertoire with nontumor tissue.

TCRdb passed the multiplex PCR reads through MiXCR, listing each CDR3 protein once. Altogether around 230,000 distinct CDR3 sequences are present, about 30% being singletons, with the ten largest covering over 1.1%. Axillary draining lymph nodes of breast cancer patients supplied the node samples. The V gene's germline CDR1 is SQVTM and CDR2 ANQGSEA. V was clipped by 8 bases and J by 5 bases; unmatched bases: 5. CDR3 length: 11 residues. The clonotype was recovered from a female donor with breast cancer. Some clones in this sample may be carry-over from other donors' samples. Sequenced material: axillary lymph node tissue. This chain joins TRBV29-1 and TRBJ2-7, with 8 bases that match TRBD1. CDR3 amino acids: CSRTGSNEQYF. CDR3 bases: TGCAGCCGGACAGGGTCCAACGAGCAGTACTTC.